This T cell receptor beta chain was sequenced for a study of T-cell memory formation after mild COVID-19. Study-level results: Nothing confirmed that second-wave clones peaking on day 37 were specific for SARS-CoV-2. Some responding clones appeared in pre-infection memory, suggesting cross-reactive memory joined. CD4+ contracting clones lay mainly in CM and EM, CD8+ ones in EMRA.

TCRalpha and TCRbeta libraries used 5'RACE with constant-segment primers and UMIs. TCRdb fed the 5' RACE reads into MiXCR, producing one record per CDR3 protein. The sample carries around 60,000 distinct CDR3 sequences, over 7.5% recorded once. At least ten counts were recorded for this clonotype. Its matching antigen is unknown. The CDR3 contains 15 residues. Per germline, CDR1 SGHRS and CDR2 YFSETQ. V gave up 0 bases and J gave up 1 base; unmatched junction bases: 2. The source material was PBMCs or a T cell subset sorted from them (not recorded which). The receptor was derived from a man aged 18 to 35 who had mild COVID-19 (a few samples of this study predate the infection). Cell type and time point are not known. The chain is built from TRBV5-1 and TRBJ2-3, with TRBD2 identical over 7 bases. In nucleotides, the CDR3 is TGCGCCAGCAGCTTGGGTCGGGGGGGCACAGATACGCAGTATTTT. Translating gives CASSLGRGGTDTQYF.